This T cell receptor (beta chain) was retrieved from a study of cytomegalovirus exposure and HLA in healthy donors. General observations from the study: Presence/absence analyses assumed roughly uniform sequencing depth across donors, which may not hold. Segments of the TCR beta V type were, in most cases, productive about 90% or about 30% of the time in an earlier analysis.

This CDR3 spans 16 amino acids. Trimming took 4 bases from V and 1 from J; bases not matched to a gene: 9. Germline V gene sequence: CDR1 SGHVS, CDR2 FNYEAQ. Primers included in the PCR were 60 Vbeta and 13 Jbeta primers. Clones were sequenced by immunoSEQ multiplex PCR, and TCRdb holds only the in-frame ones, with some missing. The sample lists around 180,000 clones; over 70% were seen once. To note about this clone: Its antigen remains unknown.

Sample: PBMCs. The sequence was obtained from a woman under 40 in good health and CMV-seropositive. The genes are TRBV7-6 and TRBJ2-5, with TRBD1 matching over 7 bases. The CDR3 sequence: CASSSGQEPTQETQYF. CDR3 DNA: TGTGCCAGCAGCTCCGGACAGGAGCCGACCCAAGAGACCCAGTACTTC.